This T cell receptor (beta chain) was recorded in a study of T cells after posttransplantation cyclophosphamide. General study findings and limits: Later post-transplant blood repertoires were often dominated by donor CD8+ memory clones.

Busulfan-fludarabine conditioning, marrow transplant, and cyclophosphamide on days +3 and +4 were administered. A note on this clone: Antigen: not known.

The assay was immunoSEQ multiplex PCR, and TCRdb's table has in-frame clones only and misses some. Altogether 15,000 to 20,000 clones are present, around nine tenths being singletons, with the ten largest covering about 0.5%. Germline loops: CDR1 MNHEY, CDR2 SVGAGI. The CDR3 covers 15 residues. The V gene lost 3 bases and the J gene lost 0 bases, with 8 bases spanning the gap. The receptor comes from a male patient between 60 and 69 years old who received an allogeneic stem cell transplant from a related donor and was CMV-positive. Among the T cells, some may be from the graft donor. This material consisted of CD4+ T cells sorted from blood, taken after allogeneic stem cell transplant with posttransplant cyclophosphamide. V usage is TRBV6-5 and J usage is TRBJ1-4; weak D call: TRBD1 (5 bases). CDR3 amino acids: CASSYGATTNEKLFF. The CDR3 region has the DNA TGTGCCAGCAGTTATGGGGCGACAACTAATGAAAAACTGTTTTTT.